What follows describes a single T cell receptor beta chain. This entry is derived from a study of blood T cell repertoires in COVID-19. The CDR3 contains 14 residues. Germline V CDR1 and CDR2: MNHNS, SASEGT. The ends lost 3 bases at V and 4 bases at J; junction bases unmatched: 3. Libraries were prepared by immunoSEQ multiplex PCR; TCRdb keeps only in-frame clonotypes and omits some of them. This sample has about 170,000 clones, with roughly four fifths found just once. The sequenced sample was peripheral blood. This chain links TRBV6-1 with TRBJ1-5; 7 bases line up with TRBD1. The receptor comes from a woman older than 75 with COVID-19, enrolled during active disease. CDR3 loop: CASSDRGLNQPQHF. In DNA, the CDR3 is TGTGCCAGCAGTGACAGGGGGTTGAATCAGCCCCAGCATTTT.